One sample yielded the 25 T cell receptor beta chains listed below, sequenced in a study of T cell responses to AZD1222 COVID-19 vaccine. Sequenced by immunoSEQ multiplex PCR; TCRdb stores in-frame clones only, minus some. The sample includes roughly 160,000 clones, about 91% of them seen just once. The specimen was peripheral blood, collected on day 0 of MenACWY control vaccination. All receptors derive from an adult in good health.

This chain uses TRBV9 with TRBJ2-1; TRBD2 agrees at 9 bases. This CDR3 comprises 16 residues. Germline V gene data show CDR1 as SGDLS and CDR2 as YYNGEE. V was pared by 4 bases and J by 4 bases, with 9 bases of the junction left unmatched. Here the CDR3 DNA reads TGTGCCAGCAGCCAACGCGGGGGGGAACTATACAATGAGCAGTTCTTC. It is translated as CASSQRGGELYNEQFF.

The J gene is TRBJ2-1, the V gene TRBV5-1; 11 bases match TRBD1. This CDR3 has 16 amino acids. Germline assignment: CDR1 SGHRS and CDR2 YFSETQ. V lost 5 bases, J lost 0 bases, and 4 bases stayed unmatched. CDR3 residues: CASRAGTGGSYNEQFF. CDR3 DNA: TGCGCCAGCAGGGCCGGGACAGGGGGCTCCTACAATGAGCAGTTCTTC.

Remarks on this clone: Germline and junction disagree at one end, which may indicate a read error. The V call is TRBV3-1 (or the pseudogene TRBV3-2), the J call TRBJ2-1; TRBD2 matches at 9 bases. CDR1 LGHDT and CDR2 YNNKEL come from the germline V gene (reference sequence). The CDR3 contains 14 residues. The CDR3 reads CASSPDKRGAPGLF. CDR3 in DNA: TGTGCCAGCAGCCCGGACAAGCGGGGGGCCCCGGGGCTCTTC.

The V and J genes are TRBV14 and TRBJ2-1, with a weak D call TRBD1 (5 bases). V was pared by 0 bases and J by 10 bases, with 13 bases between. The CDR3 spans 14 residues. Germline V CDR1 and CDR2: SGHDN, FVKESK. Here the CDR3 reads CASSQDRQSIEQFF. The CDR3 DNA is TGTGCCAGCAGCCAAGATCGACAGTCTATAGAGCAGTTCTTC.

Of note for this clone: At one of its ends the junction is not consistent with the germline gene, which may arise from a read error. This sequence joins TRBV27 and TRBJ1-6; D perhaps matches TRBD1 (5 bases). Germline assignment: CDR1 MNHEY and CDR2 SMNVEV (reference sequence). The CDR3 has 11 residues. The CDR3 nucleotides read TGTGCCAGCAGTTCAACCGGGACGCTAGCGTTT. It encodes CASSSTGTLAF.

J is TRBJ2-1 and V is TRBV6-5, with D perhaps matching TRBD1 (6 bases). The CDR3 contains 13 residues. The ends were cut back, 4 bases at V and 8 bases at J, with 12 bases in the middle. Germline V gene lookup returns CDR1 MNHEY and CDR2 SVGAGI. The CDR3 reads CASSLTGWDEQFF. The CDR3 DNA sequence: TGTGCCAGCAGTTTGACAGGTTGGGATGAGCAGTTCTTC.

The CDR3 spells CASSQAGGPEAFF. For the CDR3, the DNA is TGCGCCAGCAGCCAAGCCGGGGGGCCTGAAGCTTTCTTT. The chain couples TRBV4-3 to TRBJ1-1; a possible D gene is TRBD1 (6 bases). V lost 1 base to trimming and J lost 6 bases, with 9 bases between them. The CDR3 contains 13 residues. The germline gives CDR1 LGHNA, CDR2 YSLEER.

The chain is built from TRBV6-2 or TRBV6-3 and TRBJ2-4; a weak D match, TRBD2 (5 bases). Trimming shortened V by 5 bases and J by 3 bases, and 17 bases separated the two germline ends. Germline V gives CDR1 MNHEY, CDR2 SVGEGT. The CDR3 length is 16 residues. The CDR3 loop is CASSEDSDRGKNIQYF. The CDR3 DNA reads TGTGCCAGCAGTGAGGACTCCGACCGGGGCAAAAACATTCAGTACTTC.

As to this clone: The same CDR3 can be traced to other DNA sequences in this sample. The chain is built from TRBV7-9 and TRBJ2-1; D is uncertain. Germline loops: CDR1 SEHNR, CDR2 FQNEAQ (reference sequence). V was pared by 3 bases and J by 7 bases, with 4 bases between. The CDR3 loop spans 11 amino acids. The chain's CDR3 is CASSFSNEQFF. Written as DNA, the CDR3 is TGTGCCAGCAGCTTTTCTAATGAGCAGTTCTTC.

The chain employs TRBV30 and TRBJ1-4; D gene ambiguous. The CDR3 is 13 amino acids. Germline loops: CDR1 GTSNPN, CDR2 SVGIG (reference sequence). Trimming shortened V by 1 base and J by 7 bases, and 10 bases separated the two germline ends. The DNA for the CDR3 is TGTGCCTGGAGTGGACCAGCCTTTGAAAAACTGTTTTTT. Protein: CAWSGPAFEKLFF. The entire variable domain, with the rest obtained from reference TRBV30 and TRBJ1-4, is as follows: SQTIHQWPATLVQPVGSPLSLECTVEGTSNPNLYWYRQAAGRGLQLLFYSVGIGQISSEVPQNLSASRPQDRQFILSSKKLLLSDSGFYLCAWSGPAFEKLFFGSGTQLSVL.

The J gene is TRBJ2-1, the V gene TRBV5-1; no clear D gene. V dropped 4 bases and J dropped 10 bases, with 12 bases sitting between them. Germline V lookup: CDR1 SGHRS, CDR2 YFSETQ. CDR3 size: 12 residues. The CDR3 loop reads CASSIPSWEQFF. The CDR3 DNA reads as TGCGCCAGCAGCATTCCTTCCTGGGAGCAGTTCTTC.

The chain has TRBV30 and TRBJ2-2, with a weak D call TRBD1 (6 bases). In germline, CDR1 is GTSNPN, CDR2 SVGIG (reference sequence). The V end was cut by 3 bases, the J end by 8 bases, with 13 bases between. The CDR3 length is 13 residues. The CDR3 protein is CAWRAQGMGELFF. The CDR3 DNA follows: TGTGCCTGGAGGGCCCAGGGGATGGGGGAGCTGTTTTTT.

The chain carries TRBV3-1 (or the pseudogene TRBV3-2) and TRBJ1-2; D gene uncertain. V was shortened by 1 base and J by 9 bases, with 12 bases between the two germline ends. Germline V gives CDR1 LGHDT, CDR2 YNNKEL (reference sequence). The length of the CDR3 is 13 residues. The CDR3 protein is CASSQVDGISYTF. As DNA, the CDR3 is TGTGCCAGCAGCCAAGTGGACGGAATAAGCTACACCTTC.

The chain employs TRBV29-1 and TRBJ2-1; 12 bases are a match to TRBD2. The germline V gene encodes CDR1 SQVTM and CDR2 ANQGSEA. The V segment lost 7 bases and the J segment 3 bases; nucleotides outside the gene matches: 7. The CDR3 has 15 residues. In DNA form, the CDR3 reads TGCAGCGCACGGACTAGCGGGAACGACTACAATGAGCAGTTCTTC. Amino acids: CSARTSGNDYNEQFF.

In DNA form, the CDR3 reads TGTGCCACCAGCAGAGATGGCAGGGGGAATCAGCCCCAGCATTTT. Translated, it gives CATSRDGRGNQPQHF. The V call is TRBV15, the J call TRBJ1-5; TRBD1 aligns across 7 bases. This CDR3 is 15 amino acids long. Germline V gene sequence: CDR1 LNHNV, CDR2 YYDKDF (reference sequence). Trimming at V came to 0 bases and at J to 4 bases, leaving 3 bases not matched to a gene.

This chain connects TRBV3-1 (or the pseudogene TRBV3-2) to TRBJ2-1; 9 nucleotides agree with TRBD1. Germline values: CDR1 LGHDT, CDR2 YNNKEL (reference sequence). V lost 4 bases, J lost 9 bases, and 7 bases stayed unmatched. This CDR3 is 14 amino acids long. CDR3 loop: CASSPRQGGSEQFF. As DNA, the CDR3 is TGTGCCAGCAGCCCAAGACAGGGGGGGAGTGAGCAGTTCTTC.

The J gene is TRBJ1-5, the V gene TRBV7-9, with D tentatively TRBD1 (5 bases). V gave up 3 bases and J gave up 1 base, with 7 bases separating them. The CDR3 spans 14 residues. Germline CDR1 reads SEHNR; CDR2 reads FQNEAQ (reference sequence). The CDR3 loop is CASSFAGSNQPQHF. The CDR3 nucleotides read TGTGCCAGCAGCTTTGCAGGGAGCAATCAGCCCCAGCATTTT.

The chain couples TRBV28 to TRBJ1-3; unclear D gene. Germline V gives CDR1 MDHEN, CDR2 SYDVKM. Trimming left V 7 bases short and J 2 bases short, with 12 bases between. The CDR3 totals 14 residues. The CDR3 nucleotides are TGTGCCAGCACTCCCGGGGTGGCTGGAAACACCATATATTTT. Encoded protein: CASTPGVAGNTIYF. The full variable domain, with the rest looked up from reference TRBV28 and TRBJ1-3, is DVKVTQSSRYLVKRTGEKVFLECVQDMDHENMFWYRQDPGLGLRLIYFSYDVKMKEKGDIPEGYSVSREKKERFSLILESASTNQTSMYLCASTPGVAGNTIYFGEGSWLTVV.

This chain links TRBV3-1 (or the pseudogene TRBV3-2) with TRBJ1-5, with a tentative D call TRBD1 (6 bases). The CDR3 is 16 residues long. Germline CDR1 LGHDT, CDR2 YNNKEL (reference sequence). V lost 4 bases and J lost 1, with 14 bases in between. CDR3: CASSPGQGWSNQPQHF. Written as DNA, the CDR3 is TGTGCCAGCAGCCCCGGGCAGGGGTGGAGCAATCAGCCCCAGCATTTT.

The V and J genes are TRBV5-6 and TRBJ2-7; D may be TRBD1 or TRBD2 (5 bases each). The CDR3 totals 16 residues. V lost 4 bases to trimming and J lost 5 bases, with 22 bases between them. CDR1 is SGHDT and CDR2 is YYEEEE in the germline V gene. CDR3 amino acids: CASSATVTGTRDEQYF. CDR3 DNA: TGTGCCAGCAGCGCGACAGTAACCGGGACGAGGGACGAGCAGTACTTC.

Only a few counts were recorded for this clone. The rearrangement uses TRBV7-9 and TRBJ1-2; 7 bases line up with TRBD1. Germline V lookup: CDR1 SEHNR, CDR2 FQNEAQ (reference sequence). The CDR3 extends over 12 amino acids. The V and J ends lost 4 bases and 5 bases, in that order; junction bases with no gene match: 1. The CDR3 protein is CASSSTGYGYTF. CDR3 DNA sequence: TGTGCCAGCAGCTCGACAGGGTATGGCTACACCTTC.

The sample holds many counts of this clone. The chain is built from TRBV7-9 and TRBJ2-1; TRBD2 agrees at 13 bases. CDR1 is SEHNR and CDR2 is FQNEAQ in the germline V gene (reference sequence). V gave up 6 bases and J gave up 6 bases; unmatched junction bases: 8. This CDR3 is built from 16 residues. The CDR3 region has the DNA TGTGCCAGCAGTCAGACTAGCGGGAGGTTAAGCAATGAGCAGTTCTTC. This sequence encodes CASSQTSGRLSNEQFF.

The chain is built from TRBV6-1 and TRBJ1-2, with a weak D call TRBD1 (5 bases). Germline V lookup: CDR1 MNHNS, CDR2 SASEGT. There are 14 residues in the CDR3. The germline V and J ends were trimmed by 3 bases and 3 bases, with 11 bases remaining between them. CDR3 amino acids: CASSEGLVDYGYTF. The DNA of the CDR3 is TGTGCCAGCAGTGAGGGGCTAGTTGACTATGGCTACACCTTC.

In its sample, this clone was seen once. This chain links TRBV5-8 with TRBJ1-5; no firm D call. The CDR3 spans 17 residues. Germline CDR1 is SGHTS and CDR2 is YDEGEE. V was pared by 0 bases and J by 2 bases, with 15 bases between. CDR3 loop: CASSLVVGLSGNQPQHF. In DNA, the CDR3 is TGTGCCAGCAGCTTGGTTGTGGGGTTATCGGGCAATCAGCCCCAGCATTTT.

DNA for the CDR3: TGTGCCAGTAGTACCCCCGTCCTCCGACCTCAGCCCCAGCATTTT. Translating it yields CASSTPVLRPQPQHF. The chain has TRBV19 and TRBJ1-5; D gene uncertain. This CDR3 comprises 15 residues. Germline V CDR1 and CDR2: LNHDA, SQIVND (reference sequence). V was pared by 4 bases and J by 6 bases, with 16 bases between.